The 32 T cell receptor beta chains given below trace back to one sample, sequenced in a study of blood T cell repertoires in COVID-19. Data came from immunoSEQ multiplex PCR; TCRdb stores just in-frame clones and leaves some out. Of about 83,000 clones listed, roughly 88% were seen once; the top ten hold under 55%. The sample comprised peripheral blood. Receptor source: a human donor in a cohort sampled during active COVID-19.

This clone was counted once. J is TRBJ2-1 and V is TRBV5-1; no definite D call. Germline V gene lookup returns CDR1 SGHRS and CDR2 YFSETQ. Trimming took 1 base from V and 5 from J, leaving 7 bases between them. The CDR3 covers 13 residues. CDR3 nucleotides: TGCGCCAGCAGCTTGAGCCAAAACAATGAGCAGTTCTTC. It is translated as CASSLSQNNEQFF.

The rearrangement links TRBV7-2 to TRBJ1-5; D perhaps matches TRBD1 (6 bases). The CDR3 length is 15 residues. Germline assignment: CDR1 SGHTA and CDR2 FQGNSA. V lost 5 bases, J lost 3 bases, and 14 bases lay in between. The DNA of the CDR3 is TGTGCCAGCAGCCCCATAGCAGGGGACAATCAGCCCCAGCATTTT. This gives the protein CASSPIAGDNQPQHF.

V gene TRBV2 combines with J gene TRBJ1-2; D gene uncertain. This CDR3 is 15 amino acids long. Germline assignment: CDR1 SNHLY and CDR2 FYNNEI. Trimming cost V 4 bases and J 7 bases, with 19 bases left between them. The CDR3 is CASSARGSGFIGYTF. CDR3 coding DNA: TGTGCCAGCAGTGCCAGAGGTTCGGGGTTTATTGGCTACACCTTC.

The V gene is TRBV5-5, the J gene TRBJ1-2, with D possibly matching TRBD1 (6 bases). Trimming removed 9 bases from V and 7 bases from J, with 16 bases in between. The CDR3 length is 12 residues. Germline lookup yields CDR1 SGHKS and CDR2 YYEKEE (reference sequence). The CDR3 protein is CATEQGFGGYTF. The CDR3 DNA reads TGTGCCACCGAACAGGGATTTGGTGGCTACACCTTC.

The gene calls are TRBV2 and TRBJ2-1; D might be TRBD1 (5 bases). Per the germline V gene, CDR1 is SNHLY and CDR2 is FYNNEI. The CDR3 extends over 13 amino acids. V was clipped by 2 bases and J by 11 bases, with 13 bases between them. The CDR3 spells CASSETRVSQQFF. CDR3 DNA sequence: TGTGCCAGCAGTGAAACCAGGGTCAGCCAGCAGTTCTTC.

This sequence joins TRBV2 and TRBJ2-3, with TRBD2 matching over 9 bases. V shed 4 bases, J shed 6 bases, and the junction held 8 bases outside the gene matches. This CDR3 has 15 residues. CDR1 is SNHLY, CDR2 FYNNEI, per germline. This CDR3 is CASSGLAGTLDTQYF. Here the CDR3 DNA reads TGTGCCAGCAGTGGTCTAGCGGGAACCTTGGATACGCAGTATTTT.

This clone was seen a single time. This sequence joins TRBV10-3 and TRBJ2-5; D is possibly TRBD2 (6 bases). V gave up 10 bases and J gave up 3 bases, with 18 bases separating them. Germline CDR1 ENHRY, CDR2 SYGVKD. The CDR3 is 14 residues long. The CDR3 DNA sequence: TGTGCCACACTGGGTGGAGGAGGGGAAGAGACCCAGTACTTC. It is translated as CATLGGGGEETQYF.

The table lists this clone with a few counts. The chain carries TRBV24-1 and TRBJ2-3; no reliable D call. CDR3 length: 16 residues. V was clipped by 3 bases and J by 0 bases, with 12 bases between them. Germline values: CDR1 KGHDR, CDR2 SFDVKD. For the CDR3, the DNA is TGTGCCACCAGTGATCCTGGGCCGCCTAGCACAGATACGCAGTATTTT. It codes for CATSDPGPPSTDTQYF.

This chain joins TRBV11-2 and TRBJ2-3, with TRBD1 identical over 9 bases. The CDR3 spans 14 residues. J lost 0 bases, V lost 7 bases, and 2 bases had no gene match. The V gene's germline CDR1 is SGHAT and CDR2 FQNNGV. The CDR3 is CASKQGASTDTQYF. CDR3 coding DNA: TGTGCCAGCAAACAGGGGGCTAGCACAGATACGCAGTATTTT.

V usage is TRBV5-1 and J usage is TRBJ2-7; D perhaps matches TRBD2 (7 bases). V lost 0 bases to trimming and J lost 1 base, with 14 bases between them. The CDR3 consists of 16 residues. Germline assignment: CDR1 SGHRS and CDR2 YFSETQ. CDR3 in amino acids: CASSLGEGTPSYEQYF. Written as DNA, the CDR3 is TGCGCCAGCAGCTTGGGGGAGGGGACACCATCCTACGAGCAGTACTTC.

This chain joins TRBV24-1 and TRBJ2-2, with no clear D. Germline-derived CDR1 and CDR2 are KGHDR and SFDVKD. V was shortened by 4 bases and J by 6 bases, with 8 bases between the two germline ends. This CDR3 comprises 13 residues. CDR3 nucleotide sequence: TGTGCCACCAGTGAGGCCGAGGCCGGGGAGCTGTTTTTT. Amino acid sequence: CATSEAEAGELFF.

V and J are TRBV23-1 and TRBJ2-7; TRBD2 is a possible D gene (8 bases). TRBV23-1 qualifies as an ORF whose function is uncertain. Trimming removed 3 bases at V and 5 bases at J, with 23 bases between. The CDR3 loop spans 17 amino acids. The chain's CDR3 is CASSHPRDRAGEHEQYF. The CDR3 DNA follows: TGCGCCAGCAGTCACCCCAGGGACAGAGCGGGAGAACACGAGCAGTACTTC.

This chain uses TRBV12-5 with TRBJ2-7, with a weak D call TRBD2 (5 bases). V lost 9 bases and J 3 bases, leaving 21 bases between the germline ends. This CDR3 region has 15 residues. Looked up from germline, CDR1 is LGHNT and CDR2 is FRNRAP. The CDR3 loop is CASQSGKDHYYEQYF. In DNA form, the CDR3 reads TGTGCTAGCCAATCGGGGAAGGACCACTACTACGAGCAGTACTTC. The full variable domain, with the rest looked up from reference TRBV12-5 and TRBJ2-7, is DARVTQTPRHKVTEMGQEVTMRCQPILGHNTVFWYRQTMMQGLELLAYFRNRAPLDDSGMPKDRFSAEMPDATLATLKIQPSEPRDSAVYFCASQSGKDHYYEQYFGPGTRLTVT.

The CDR3 nucleotides read TGTGCCAGCAGCTTAGGACTGAGCGGGTCTGGGGAGACCCAGTACTTC. Encoded protein: CASSLGLSGSGETQYF. This rearrangement joins TRBV7-9 to TRBJ2-5; a weak D match, TRBD2 (6 bases). Per the germline V gene, CDR1 is SEHNR and CDR2 is FQNEAQ (reference sequence). V was shortened by 1 base and J by 5 bases, with 17 bases between the two germline ends. There are 16 residues in the CDR3.

The chain carries TRBV6-6 and TRBJ2-3; possibly TRBD2 for D (6 bases). V was shortened by 10 bases and J by 0 bases, with 8 bases between the two germline ends. The CDR3 is made up of 12 amino acids. The V gene's germline CDR1 is MNHNY and CDR2 SVGAGI (reference sequence). CDR3 sequence: CATRESTDTQYF. The CDR3 coding sequence is TGTGCCACCCGGGAGAGCACAGATACGCAGTATTTT.

This clone has more than one count but fewer than ten. The chain joins TRBV6-1 to TRBJ2-7; the match to TRBD1 covers 7 bases. Germline loops: CDR1 MNHNS, CDR2 SASEGT. The CDR3 consists of 18 residues. With V trimmed by 3 bases and J by 3 bases, 17 bases remained unmatched. Here the CDR3 DNA reads TGTGCCAGCAGTGATTGGACAGGCGATCTTACCTGGGGCTACGAGCAGTACTTC. It yields the protein CASSDWTGDLTWGYEQYF.

The CDR3: CASSLSLTSGKLFF. The CDR3 bases are TGTGCCAGCAGTTTATCCCTAACGAGTGGAAAACTGTTTTTT. The rearrangement links TRBV27 to TRBJ1-4; D gene unclear. V dropped 0 bases and J dropped 10 bases, with 12 bases sitting between them. The CDR3 loop spans 14 amino acids. Germline-derived CDR1 and CDR2 are MNHEY and SMNVEV (reference sequence).

This chain links TRBV24-1 with TRBJ2-1, with TRBD1 matching 7 bases. Germline loops: CDR1 KGHDR, CDR2 SFDVKD. Germline trimming cut 7 bases from V and 2 bases from J; bases unmatched to any gene: 7. The CDR3 contains 15 residues. The CDR3 here is CATRDRDSTYNEQFF. The CDR3 coding sequence is TGTGCCACCAGAGACCGGGACAGCACCTACAATGAGCAGTTCTTC.

The chain combines TRBV19 with TRBJ2-7, with D unclear. Germline-derived CDR1 and CDR2 are LNHDA and SQIVND (reference sequence). Trimming removed 3 bases at V and 3 bases at J, with 18 bases between. The length of the CDR3 is 16 residues. CDR3 nucleotide sequence: TGTGCCAGTAGTATTGTGGCCGACACGTCCAACTACGAGCAGTACTTC. It yields the protein CASSIVADTSNYEQYF.

CDR3 in amino acids: CASSYTGQGNQPQHF. CDR3 in DNA: TGTGCCAGCAGTTATACGGGACAGGGCAATCAGCCCCAGCATTTT. The V and J genes are TRBV6-6 and TRBJ1-5; 8 nucleotides match TRBD1. The CDR3 extends over 15 amino acids. Germline lookup yields CDR1 MNHNY and CDR2 SVGAGI (reference sequence). With V trimmed by 3 bases and J by 2 bases, 3 bases remained unmatched.

The V and J genes are TRBV30 and TRBJ2-3; D ambiguous. The CDR3 runs to 12 residues. Trimming took 2 bases from V and 5 from J, leaving 8 bases between them. Germline V CDR1 and CDR2: GTSNPN, SVGIG (reference sequence). The CDR3 DNA reads as TGTGCCTGGAGTTTACCGGTAGATACGCAGTATTTT. This sequence encodes CAWSLPVDTQYF.

The rearrangement joins TRBV5-5 to TRBJ2-3; D not certain. V lost 4 bases and J 8 bases, leaving 8 bases between the germline ends. CDR1 is SGHKS and CDR2 is YYEKEE in the germline V gene (reference sequence). The CDR3 sequence is 11 residues long. The CDR3 DNA is TGTGCCAGCAGCCTGCCGGGTACGCAGTATTTT. Translated, it gives CASSLPGTQYF.

This clone appeared a few times. J is TRBJ1-1 and V is TRBV7-2; D is possibly TRBD1 (5 bases). V lost 4 bases and J lost 4, with 16 bases in between. This CDR3 spans 15 amino acids. Germline assignment: CDR1 SGHTA and CDR2 FQGNSA. CDR3 sequence reads: CASSSLTLGGTEAFF. Written as DNA, the CDR3 is TGTGCCAGCAGCTCCCTTACCCTGGGGGGCACTGAAGCTTTCTTT.

A word on this clone: The junction does not match germline at one end; this may be a read error. Different DNA sequences within this sample yield the same CDR3. The gene calls are TRBV4-3 and TRBJ2-1; D is unclear. CDR1 is LGHNA, CDR2 YSLEER, per germline. The CDR3 is 15 amino acids. The CDR3 DNA is TGCGCCAGTAGCCAAGACCTACGCTCCTACAATGAGCAGTTCTTC. Its protein is CASSQDLRSYNEQFF.

V gene TRBV2 combines with J gene TRBJ2-3; 7 bases line up with TRBD1. The germline gives CDR1 SNHLY, CDR2 FYNNEI. The CDR3 has 14 amino acids. The ends lost 7 bases at V and 2 bases at J; junction bases unmatched: 6. CDR3 residues: CASKARGTTDTQYF. In DNA, the CDR3 is TGTGCCAGCAAGGCCAGGGGGACCACAGATACGCAGTATTTT. The variable domain in full, completed from reference TRBV2 and TRBJ2-3, reads EPEVTQTPSHQVTQMGQEVILRCVPISNHLYFYWYRQILGQKVEFLVSFYNNEISEKSEIFDDQFSVERPDGSNFTLKIRSTKLEDSAMYFCASKARGTTDTQYFGPGTRLTVL.

The rearrangement joins TRBV30 to TRBJ1-1; D not certain. Germline V CDR1 and CDR2: GTSNPN, SVGIG (reference sequence). The V end was cut by 2 bases, the J end by 0 bases, with 7 bases between. The CDR3 sequence is 13 residues long. CDR3 in amino acids: CAWSNSMNTEAFF. The CDR3, as DNA: TGTGCCTGGAGTAACAGCATGAACACTGAAGCTTTCTTT.

V and J are TRBV27 and TRBJ1-6, with D tentatively TRBD1 (6 bases). The CDR3 runs 14 residues. CDR1 is MNHEY and CDR2 is SMNVEV in the germline V gene (reference sequence). The V end was cut by 7 bases, the J end by 7 bases, with 14 bases between. The DNA of the CDR3 is TGTGCCAGCACTAAAGGACAGTCGAATTCACCCCTCCACTTT. This codes for CASTKGQSNSPLHF.

This chain links TRBV12-3 or TRBV12-4 with TRBJ2-2, with D tentatively TRBD1 (6 bases). The CDR3 loop spans 13 amino acids. Trimming took 9 bases from V and 3 from J, leaving 11 bases between them. This chain's CDR3 is CASIGGYTGELFF. In DNA form, the CDR3 reads TGTGCCAGTATAGGGGGTTACACCGGGGAGCTGTTTTTT.

V gene TRBV18 combines with J gene TRBJ2-1; 11 nucleotides match TRBD2. With 6 bases clipped from V and 7 bases from J, the junction kept 8 bases outside the gene matches. Germline values: CDR1 KGHSH, CDR2 LQKENI. This CDR3 has 15 amino acids. The CDR3 here is CASSDSGGAQNEQFF. The CDR3 nucleotides are TGTGCCAGCTCGGATAGCGGGGGGGCCCAGAATGAGCAGTTCTTC.

The rearrangement joins TRBV6-4 to TRBJ1-5; possible D gene TRBD1, 6 bases. CDR3 length: 13 residues. Trimming pared 4 bases from V and 4 bases from J, leaving 8 bases between. Germline V lookup: CDR1 MRHNA, CDR2 SNTAGT. CDR3: CASSADRNQPQHF. The CDR3 bases are TGTGCCAGCAGTGCCGACAGGAATCAGCCCCAGCATTTT.

Only one count was recorded for this clone. This chain links TRBV29-1 with TRBJ2-7; 11 bases match TRBD2. The germline V gene has CDR1 SQVTM and CDR2 ANQGSEA. This CDR3 has 11 residues. CDR3 sequence reads: CASGLADEQYF. Written as DNA, the CDR3 is TGCGCCTCGGGACTAGCGGACGAGCAGTACTTC.

V usage is TRBV5-4 and J usage is TRBJ1-2; D perhaps matches TRBD1 (5 bases). CDR3 size: 15 residues. CDR1 SGHNT and CDR2 YYREEE come from the germline V gene (reference sequence). V shed 6 bases and J shed 4 bases, with 19 bases lying between them. The CDR3 region is CASTPDAGGSYGYTF. DNA of the CDR3: TGTGCCAGCACACCGGACGCCGGGGGTAGCTATGGCTACACCTTC.